This passage covers 25 T cell receptor beta chains from one sample sequenced in a study of blood T cells in healthy people across ages. A sample-barcoded 5' primer and a J-beta primer mix were used in a second PCR of about 7 to 11 cycles. Using its own MiXCR run on the 5' RACE reads, TCRdb lists one record per CDR3 protein. The sample lists about 1 million distinct CDR3 sequences, less than 50% occurring once. Source material: blood. Every receptor here comes from a woman between 55 and 75 years old in good health.

The chain recombines TRBV13 with TRBJ2-7; 8 bases are shared with TRBD1. V trimming: 5 bases; J trimming: 2 bases; junction bases outside the gene matches: 11. This CDR3 is 16 amino acids long. Germline V gene lookup returns CDR1 PRHDT and CDR2 FYEKMQ (reference sequence). This chain's CDR3 is CASSPDGQGPTYEQYF. The CDR3 DNA follows: TGTGCCAGCAGCCCCGATGGACAGGGCCCCACCTACGAGCAGTACTTC.

The CDR3 DNA sequence: TGTGCCAGCAGTTTAATGGGGACTAAGGGCTACACCTTC. Amino acids: CASSLMGTKGYTF. The chain uses TRBV12-3 or TRBV12-4 and TRBJ1-2; D might be TRBD1 (5 bases). V was trimmed by 2 bases and J by 8 bases, leaving 12 bases between them. This CDR3 is 13 amino acids long.

The chain uses TRBV24-1 and TRBJ2-2; D is ambiguous. The V gene lost 3 bases and the J gene lost 6 bases, with 10 bases spanning the gap. CDR1 is KGHDR, CDR2 SFDVKD, per germline. The CDR3 is 14 amino acids. The CDR3, as DNA: TGTGCCACCAGTGATCCGAAGGCCCCCGGGGAGCTGTTTTTT. It is translated as CATSDPKAPGELFF.

This clonotype was observed a handful of times. CDR3 DNA sequence: TGCGCCAGCAGTGTTACAGGGGGTTATGAGCAGTTCTTC. Translated, it gives CASSVTGGYEQFF. The chain links TRBV10-1 to TRBJ2-1, with 8 bases matching TRBD1. The V and J ends lost 4 bases and 8 bases, in that order; junction bases with no gene match: 4. The CDR3 is made up of 13 amino acids. In germline, CDR1 is WNHNN, CDR2 SYGVQD (reference sequence).

The chain has TRBV28 and TRBJ2-3; 7 bases agree with TRBD2. Germline trimming cut 6 bases from V and 7 bases from J; bases unmatched to any gene: 13. This CDR3 is 15 amino acids long. Germline CDR1 and CDR2: MDHEN and SYDVKM. The CDR3 coding sequence is TGTGCCAGCAGCACCCAAGGCGGGGGAAGGAATACGCAGTATTTT. The encoded protein is CASSTQGGGRNTQYF.

This clonotype was counted between two and nine times. The J gene is TRBJ2-7, the V gene TRBV28; a possible D gene is TRBD2 (5 bases). The CDR3 length is 15 residues. Germline CDR1 and CDR2: MDHEN and SYDVKM. V gave up 8 bases and J gave up 4 bases, with 21 bases separating them. The CDR3 loop reads CASGPWEMSSYEQYF. The CDR3 region has the DNA TGTGCCAGCGGCCCTTGGGAGATGAGTTCATACGAGCAGTACTTC.

The J gene is TRBJ2-1, the V gene TRBV27; 7 bases agree with TRBD2. CDR1 and CDR2 (germline): MNHEY, SMNVEV (reference sequence). V gave up 11 bases and J gave up 1 base; unmatched junction bases: 5. The CDR3 loop spans 13 amino acids. The CDR3 loop reads CAAASGSYNEQFF. The CDR3 region has the DNA TGTGCCGCCGCTAGCGGTTCCTACAATGAGCAGTTCTTC.

The chain has TRBV4-2 and TRBJ2-3, with TRBD2 identical over 9 bases. From germline, CDR1 is LGHNA and CDR2 YNFKEQ. V gave up 0 bases and J gave up 2 bases; unmatched junction bases: 15. The CDR3 is 20 residues long. The DNA for the CDR3 is TGTGCCAGCAGCCAAGATCAGGACAGTAGCGGGAGTTCTTTCACAGATACGCAGTATTTT. Residues: CASSQDQDSSGSSFTDTQYF.

The table lists this clonotype with a few counts. The CDR3 DNA sequence: TGTGCCATCAGGGACAGGGGTAATACTGAAGCTTTCTTT. Protein product: CAIRDRGNTEAFF. The rearrangement joins TRBV10-3 to TRBJ1-1; the match to TRBD1 covers 9 bases. With 6 bases clipped from V and 5 bases from J, the junction kept 4 bases outside the gene matches. The CDR3 length is 13 residues. The germline gives CDR1 ENHRY, CDR2 SYGVKD.

V usage is TRBV20-1 and J usage is TRBJ2-5, with D possibly TRBD1 on 7 matching bases. V lost 1 base, J lost 1 base, and 10 bases lay in between. The CDR3 is 14 residues long. Germline assignment: CDR1 DFQATT and CDR2 SNEGSKA (reference sequence). The CDR3 DNA sequence: TGCAGTGCTAGAGGCGGGGACAGCCAAGAGACCCAGTACTTC. This encodes CSARGGDSQETQYF.

The J gene is TRBJ2-1, the V gene TRBV7-9; D is tentatively TRBD1 or TRBD2 (7 bases each). The germline V gene encodes CDR1 SEHNR and CDR2 FQNEAQ (reference sequence). The V end was cut by 7 bases, the J end by 9 bases, with 13 bases between. The CDR3 is 12 amino acids. The CDR3 sequence: CASNPRGGEQFF. DNA for the CDR3: TGTGCCAGCAACCCCAGGGGGGGTGAGCAGTTCTTC.

The chain combines TRBV30 with TRBJ2-7; TRBD2 matches at 7 bases. The J segment lost 1 base and the V segment lost 0 bases, leaving 3 bases of the junction unmatched. The CDR3 runs 14 residues. CDR1 and CDR2 (germline): GTSNPN, SVGIG (reference sequence). CDR3 DNA: TGTGCCTGGAGTGTCCGCGGGGGTTCCTACGAGCAGTACTTC. This codes for CAWSVRGGSYEQYF.

This clonotype occurred a few times. The chain joins TRBV5-1 to TRBJ1-1; the match to TRBD1 covers 9 bases. This CDR3 is 15 amino acids long. Losses at the gene ends were 1 base for V and 5 bases for J; bases not matched to a gene: 6. Per the germline V gene, CDR1 is SGHRS and CDR2 is YFSETQ. The CDR3 sequence: CASSLKQGARTEAFF. The CDR3 nucleotides read TGCGCCAGCAGCTTGAAACAGGGGGCGCGGACTGAAGCTTTCTTT.

The chain recombines TRBV6-7 with TRBJ2-7; TRBD1 might be the D (6 bases). TRBV6-7 is placed among ORFs of uncertain function. V lost 4 bases and J 3 bases, leaving 13 bases between the germline ends. The CDR3 spans 14 residues. The CDR3 coding sequence is TGTGCCAGCAGTTCCTCACAGGGAGACTACGAGCAGTACTTC. It codes for CASSSSQGDYEQYF.

This clonotype came up a few times. V gene TRBV27 combines with J gene TRBJ2-5; perhaps D is TRBD1 or TRBD2 (5 bases each). The DNA matches TRBJ2-7 better at its end, which makes the J call doubtful. CDR3 length: 16 amino acids. Per the germline V gene, CDR1 is MNHEY and CDR2 is SMNVEV (reference sequence). The CDR3 nucleotides read TGTGCCAGCAGTTCCCCCCCACAGGACTTCTCCTACGAGCAGTACTTC. The encoded protein is CASSSPPQDFSYEQYF.

This clonotype was seen a handful of times. The V gene is TRBV4-2, the J gene TRBJ2-2; TRBD2 aligns across 9 bases. Trimming cost V 3 bases and J 5 bases; bases outside gene matches: 7. This CDR3 comprises 16 residues. Germline V gives CDR1 LGHNA, CDR2 YNFKEQ. The CDR3 loop is CASSHEPGLATGELFF. Here the CDR3 DNA reads TGTGCCAGCAGCCACGAACCGGGACTAGCAACCGGGGAGCTGTTTTTT.

The J gene is TRBJ1-1, the V gene TRBV11-3; no clear D. V dropped 5 bases and J dropped 3 bases, with 7 bases sitting between them. Germline V gene sequence: CDR1 SGHNT, CDR2 YENEEA. The CDR3 totals 12 residues. The CDR3, as DNA: TGTGCCAGCAGCAACGGCGACACTGAAGCTTTCTTT. Amino acid sequence: CASSNGDTEAFF.

This chain uses TRBV12-3 or TRBV12-4 with TRBJ1-6; possibly TRBD1 for D (5 bases). The CDR3 has 17 residues. V shed 4 bases and J shed 0 bases, with 13 bases lying between them. CDR3: CASSSAKGLSYNSPLHF. In DNA, the CDR3 is TGTGCCAGCAGTTCCGCCAAGGGGCTCTCCTATAATTCACCCCTCCACTTT.

The CDR3 spells CASSADRGLSYEQYF. CDR3 bases: TGTGCCAGCAGCGCCGACAGGGGGCTTTCCTACGAGCAGTACTTC. The chain links TRBV9 to TRBJ2-5, with 10 bases aligning to TRBD1. The J call may be wrong; the DNA end is better matched by TRBJ2-7. The CDR3 has 15 amino acids. Germline CDR1 SGDLS, CDR2 YYNGEE.

This clonotype has a single count. The V call is TRBV10-3, the J call TRBJ1-5; 9 bases align to TRBD1. Losses at the gene ends were 1 base for V and 2 bases for J; bases not matched to a gene: 3. The CDR3 covers 16 residues. Germline V CDR1 and CDR2: ENHRY, SYGVKD. CDR3 sequence (DNA): TGTGCCATCAGTGAGTTGGGACAGGGCCGCAATCAGCCCCAGCATTTT. Its protein is CAISELGQGRNQPQHF.

There are a few counts of this clonotype. CDR3 bases: TGTGCCAGCAGCTTTGAAGGCAAGCCACAAGAGACCCAGTACTTC. This codes for CASSFEGKPQETQYF. The chain combines TRBV7-9 with TRBJ2-5; the D is unclear. Per germline, CDR1 SEHNR and CDR2 FQNEAQ (reference sequence). The CDR3 is 15 amino acids. Trimming left V 3 bases short and J 2 bases short, with 13 bases between.

This clonotype appeared a few times. The chain's CDR3 is CASTTSQSTDTQYF. CDR3 in DNA: TGTGCCAGCACGACTAGCCAAAGCACAGATACGCAGTATTTT. The chain recombines TRBV2 with TRBJ2-3; 7 bases fit TRBD2. The CDR3 has 14 amino acids. Trimming cost V 7 bases and J 0 bases; bases outside gene matches: 4. Germline CDR1 is SNHLY and CDR2 is FYNNEI. Filled out from reference TRBV2 and TRBJ2-3, the complete variable domain reads EPEVTQTPSHQVTQMGQEVILRCVPISNHLYFYWYRQILGQKVEFLVSFYNNEISEKSEIFDDQFSVERPDGSNFTLKIRSTKLEDSAMYFCASTTSQSTDTQYFGPGTRLTVL.

The gene calls are TRBV12-3 or TRBV12-4 and TRBJ2-3; TRBD2 matches 14 bases. The trim removed 0 bases at V and 10 bases at J, leaving 6 bases unmatched. The CDR3 contains 16 residues. As DNA, the CDR3 is TGTGCCAGCAGTTTAGCGCTGGGACTAGCGGGAGTCGCGCAGTATTTT. Amino acid sequence: CASSLALGLAGVAQYF.

This chain links TRBV12-5 with TRBJ2-1; 10 bases agree with TRBD2. This CDR3 region has 15 residues. Germline CDR1 LGHNT, CDR2 FRNRAP. V dropped 6 bases and J dropped 4; count of bases not matched to a gene: 6. The DNA of the CDR3 is TGTGCTAGTGGCCGCGGGACTAGCGAGTACAATGAGCAGTTCTTC. Residues: CASGRGTSEYNEQFF.

The V gene is TRBV12-3 or TRBV12-4, the J gene TRBJ2-1; 10 bases match TRBD2. The CDR3 totals 15 residues. V was pared by 5 bases and J by 5 bases, with 6 bases of the junction left unmatched. CDR3 bases: TGTGCCAGCAGTCGTAGCGGGAGGTCCAACAATGAGCAGTTCTTC. Translating it yields CASSRSGRSNNEQFF.